This TCR beta chain was retrieved from a study of T cells in Graves' hyperthyroidism and ophthalmopathy. It was RNA transcripts that yielded the amplified TCR beta CDR3 regions. With the HTBI primer set, the TCR CDR3 went through a first round of RT-PCR. Each CDR3 protein is one row after TCRdb ran MiXCR on the multiplex PCR reads. The table has 500,000 to 700,000 distinct CDR3 sequences, 16% seen once; the top ten hold 15% to 20%. The CDR3 is made up of 15 amino acids. Germline CDR1 and CDR2: LGHNT and FRNRAP. V gave up 2 bases and J gave up 0 bases, with 9 bases separating them. This clonotype was found many times.

The sample taken for sequencing was blood. The V call is TRBV12-5, the J call TRBJ2-3, with TRBD2 as a possible D gene (6 bases). This receptor was identified in a young woman with Graves' hyperthyroidism. Here the CDR3 reads CASGLWGDSTDTQYF. The CDR3 DNA reads TGTGCTAGTGGTTTGTGGGGGGACAGCACAGATACGCAGTATTTT.